A single sample is the source of the 23 T cell receptor beta chains below, sequenced in a study of T-cell reconstitution after alpha-beta-depleted transplantation in children. During its preparation, the TCRbeta library received unique molecular identifiers. TCRdb reprocessed the PCR reads via MiXCR and lists one record per CDR3 protein. The repertoire includes roughly 280,000 distinct CDR3 sequences, around 10% of them detected once, and around 20% sits in the top ten. The source was peripheral blood, collected 180 days after TCRalphabeta/CD19-depleted stem cell transplant. These receptors came from a male patient aged 2-15 years who had a stem cell transplant for chronic granulomatous disease, so the T cells may come from the graft donor.

This clonotype was counted ten times or more. The chain employs TRBV20-1 and TRBJ2-3; D assignment may be TRBD1 or TRBD2 (6 bases each). Trimming stripped 5 bases from V and 3 bases from J, with 21 bases between. The germline V gene has CDR1 DFQATT and CDR2 SNEGSKA (reference sequence). This CDR3 is 16 amino acids long. The chain's CDR3 is CSAEKGGPGETDTQYF. The DNA of the CDR3 is TGCAGTGCTGAGAAAGGAGGGCCAGGGGAAACAGATACGCAGTATTTT.

In this sample, this clonotype turned up many times. The chain links TRBV20-1 to TRBJ2-7, with 7 positions matching TRBD1. Germline CDR1 and CDR2: DFQATT and SNEGSKA (reference sequence). This CDR3 is built from 15 residues. Germline trimming cut 0 bases from V and 3 bases from J; bases unmatched to any gene: 8. The CDR3 sequence is CSARDLQGILYEQYF. The CDR3, as DNA: TGCAGTGCTAGAGATTTACAGGGGATACTCTACGAGCAGTACTTC.

This clonotype occurred many times. The chain has TRBV5-6 and TRBJ2-1; tentatively, D is TRBD2 (5 bases). V was shortened by 4 bases and J by 2 bases, with 13 bases between the two germline ends. Germline CDR1 reads SGHDT; CDR2 reads YYEEEE. There are 15 residues in the CDR3. For the CDR3, the DNA is TGTGCCAGCAGCCCACTAGATATCACCTACAATGAGCAGTTCTTC. Its protein is CASSPLDITYNEQFF.

This clonotype has at least ten counts. Here the CDR3 reads CASSANSGGGVTYNEQFF. The CDR3 nucleotides read TGTGCCAGCAGCGCTAATAGCGGGGGGGGTGTTACCTACAATGAGCAGTTCTTC. The chain links TRBV7-3 to TRBJ2-1, with 11 bases that match TRBD2. Germline assignment: CDR1 SGHTA and CDR2 FQGTGA. V shed 5 bases and J 2 bases; nucleotides not matched to a gene: 11. The CDR3 contains 18 residues.

This clonotype was seen ten or more times. This chain's CDR3 is CASSVGPVTNTEAFF. The CDR3 nucleotides read TGTGCCAGCAGCGTAGGACCAGTTACGAACACTGAAGCTTTCTTT. The chain couples TRBV9 to TRBJ1-1; unclear D gene. Germline V CDR1 and CDR2: SGDLS, YYNGEE. CDR3 length: 15 residues. Trimming stripped 0 bases from V and 1 base from J, with 10 bases between.

This clonotype was counted ten times or more. V usage is TRBV4-1 and J usage is TRBJ2-1; unclear D gene. The CDR3 consists of 16 residues. The V end was cut by 0 bases, the J end by 0 bases, with 9 bases between. Germline V gene data show CDR1 as MGHRA and CDR2 as YSYEKL. The CDR3 reads CASSQESGSSYNEQFF. CDR3 in DNA: TGCGCCAGCAGCCAAGAGTCGGGCAGCTCCTACAATGAGCAGTTCTTC.

This clonotype was recorded many times. This chain uses TRBV5-6 with TRBJ2-7; tentative D call: TRBD1 (6 bases). V was pared by 0 bases and J by 2 bases, with 12 bases between. CDR1 SGHDT and CDR2 YYEEEE come from the germline V gene. CDR3 length: 15 amino acids. The CDR3 coding sequence is TGTGCCAGCAGCTTGGATCTGGGACACCCCTACGAGCAGTACTTC. Protein sequence: CASSLDLGHPYEQYF.

This clonotype was seen repeatedly, ten times or more. The chain's CDR3 is CASSLDQILGKREQYF. The CDR3 DNA reads as TGTGCCAGCAGCTTAGACCAAATCTTGGGGAAGAGGGAGCAGTACTTC. The chain joins TRBV7-6 to TRBJ2-7; no definite D call. The V gene's germline CDR1 is SGHVS and CDR2 FNYEAQ. Between the trimmed V and J ends, which lost 1 base and 7 bases, there was a span of 20 bases. This CDR3 has 16 residues. Complete variable domain (other parts from reference TRBV7-6 and TRBJ2-7): GAGVSQSPRYKVTKRGQDVALRCDPISGHVSLYWYRQALGQGPEFLTYFNYEAQQDKSGLPNDRFSAERPEGSISTLTIQRTEQRDSAMYRCASSLDQILGKREQYFGPGTRLTVT.

This clonotype was detected ten times or more. The chain joins TRBV7-3 to TRBJ2-5; 16 bases align to TRBD2. The germline V gene encodes CDR1 SGHTA and CDR2 FQGTGA. This CDR3 contains 17 residues. The ends lost 5 bases at V and 4 bases at J; junction bases unmatched: 7. The CDR3 DNA sequence: TGTGCCAGCAGCCCGACGGGACTAGCGGGGGGGCTAGAGACCCAGTACTTC. This gives the protein CASSPTGLAGGLETQYF.

This clonotype has a count of ten or more. This chain links TRBV18 with TRBJ2-5; weak D call: TRBD1 (6 bases). The germline V gene encodes CDR1 KGHSH and CDR2 LQKENI. V gave up 3 bases and J gave up 2 bases, with 13 bases separating them. The CDR3 consists of 15 residues. The CDR3 spells CASSPQQGVQETQYF. The CDR3 nucleotides read TGTGCCAGCTCACCCCAACAGGGAGTGCAAGAGACCCAGTACTTC.

J is TRBJ2-1 and V is TRBV13; D possibly corresponds to TRBD2 (6 bases). Germline values: CDR1 PRHDT, CDR2 FYEKMQ (reference sequence). V lost 4 bases and J lost 3, with 10 bases in between. This CDR3 spans 14 amino acids. CDR3 sequence reads: CASSSSGFYNEQFF. The CDR3, as DNA: TGTGCCAGCAGCTCCAGCGGGTTCTACAATGAGCAGTTCTTC.

At least ten counts were recorded for this clonotype. The chain links TRBV20-1 to TRBJ2-3, with no clear D. Trimming left V 6 bases short and J 4 bases short, with 11 bases between. The CDR3 length is 12 residues. CDR1 and CDR2 (germline): DFQATT, SNEGSKA (reference sequence). CDR3 amino acids: CSALVGSDTQYF. The CDR3 DNA reads as TGCAGTGCCCTAGTAGGCTCAGATACGCAGTATTTT.

V and J are TRBV29-1 and TRBJ2-5; D perhaps matches TRBD1 (5 bases). This CDR3 comprises 14 residues. Germline V gene data show CDR1 as SQVTM and CDR2 as ANQGSEA. The V end was cut by 4 bases, the J end by 7 bases, with 19 bases between. DNA for the CDR3: TGCAGCGTTGGGGTCAGGGAACAGGTGTGGACCCAGTACTTC. Translating it yields CSVGVREQVWTQYF.

This clonotype was counted many times. The V gene is TRBV11-3, the J gene TRBJ2-2; 8 bases line up with TRBD1. The CDR3 length is 15 residues. With 2 bases clipped from V and 1 base from J, the junction kept 0 bases outside the gene matches. The V gene's germline CDR1 is SGHNT and CDR2 YENEEA. The CDR3 DNA sequence: TGTGCCAGCAGCTTAACAGGGGGGAACACCGGGGAGCTGTTTTTT. Translating gives CASSLTGGNTGELFF.

This clonotype was counted ten times or more. V and J are TRBV10-3 and TRBJ2-7, with 7 positions matching TRBD2. After removal of 4 bases from V and 6 bases from J, the junction contained 6 bases not matched to a gene. Germline CDR1 is ENHRY and CDR2 is SYGVKD. This CDR3 is 13 amino acids long. The CDR3 sequence is CAISAGSGGEQYF. CDR3 nucleotide sequence: TGTGCCATCAGTGCGGGATCGGGGGGCGAGCAGTACTTC.

This clonotype was recorded many times. The V and J genes are TRBV5-1 and TRBJ2-3, with no clear D. The CDR3 has 15 amino acids. In germline, CDR1 is SGHRS, CDR2 YFSETQ. V dropped 1 base and J dropped 2 bases, with 11 bases sitting between them. This chain's CDR3 is CASSLQAPYTDTQYF. The CDR3 DNA is TGCGCCAGCAGCTTGCAGGCACCATACACAGATACGCAGTATTTT.

By its share, this clonotype is large. This rearrangement joins TRBV2 to TRBJ2-5, with D tentatively TRBD1 or TRBD2 (5 bases each). Trimming shortened V by 1 base and J by 2 bases, and 17 bases separated the two germline ends. The V gene's germline CDR1 is SNHLY and CDR2 FYNNEI. This CDR3 spans 17 amino acids. In nucleotides, the CDR3 is TGTGCCAGCAGTGAAGGGGACGGAGACACACTTCAAGAGACCCAGTACTTC. Residues: CASSEGDGDTLQETQYF.

The J gene is TRBJ2-7, the V gene TRBV6-2 or TRBV6-3; TRBD1 aligns across 8 bases. J gave up 0 bases and V 4 bases, and 5 bases lay outside the gene matches. The CDR3 is 15 residues long. Germline V gives CDR1 MNHEY, CDR2 SVGEGT. CDR3 loop: CASSSRDRTSYEQYF. The CDR3 DNA follows: TGTGCCAGCAGTTCCCGGGACAGGACCTCCTACGAGCAGTACTTC.

The table lists this clonotype with many counts. The chain couples TRBV12-3 or TRBV12-4 to TRBJ2-2; 8 bases match TRBD2. CDR3 size: 14 residues. Trimming took 10 bases from V and 7 from J; bases not matched to a gene: 11. The CDR3 is CAIRRSGSHGELFF. The CDR3, as DNA: TGTGCCATCAGAAGAAGCGGGAGTCACGGGGAGCTGTTTTTT.

There are many counts of this clonotype. The rearrangement joins TRBV20-1 to TRBJ2-3; D is perhaps TRBD1 (5 bases). Germline V gene sequence: CDR1 DFQATT, CDR2 SNEGSKA (reference sequence). CDR3 length equals 13 residues. V was shortened by 3 bases and J by 3 bases, with 10 bases between the two germline ends. CDR3 nucleotide sequence: TGCAGTGCTAGCGTCAGGGCAACAGATACGCAGTATTTT. This translates into CSASVRATDTQYF.

This clonotype occurred many times. The CDR3 region is CASSPTVSGNTIYF. The CDR3 DNA reads TGCGCCAGCAGCCCGACAGTCTCTGGAAACACCATATATTTT. This chain joins TRBV5-1 and TRBJ1-3; maybe TRBD1 (5 bases). The germline V gene has CDR1 SGHRS and CDR2 YFSETQ. The germline V and J ends were trimmed by 4 bases and 0 bases, with 8 bases remaining between them. This CDR3 is built from 14 residues.

This clonotype occurred many times. The chain is built from TRBV5-1 and TRBJ2-5, with D possibly being TRBD2 (5 bases). The CDR3 has 12 residues. Trimming took 0 bases from V and 10 from J, leaving 10 bases between them. CDR1 SGHRS and CDR2 YFSETQ come from the germline V gene. DNA for the CDR3: TGCGCCAGCAGCTTGGATCGGGAAAACCAGTACTTC. This codes for CASSLDRENQYF.

This clonotype has a count of ten or more. This chain links TRBV12-3 or TRBV12-4 with TRBJ2-5, with 8 bases that match TRBD2. J was trimmed by 5 bases and V by 6 bases; bases with no gene match: 2. The CDR3 sequence is 12 residues long. The CDR3 DNA is TGTGCCAGCAGCCGACTAGCGGAGACCCAGTACTTC. Translating gives CASSRLAETQYF.